This T cell receptor (beta chain) emerged from a study of immune evolution from preneoplasia to lung adenocarcinoma. CDR1 is SGHNT and CDR2 is YENEEA in the germline V gene. The CDR3 contains 14 residues. V was cut by 0 bases and J by 5 bases, with 10 bases left in between. The study, taken as a whole, reports: From normal lung to invasive adenocarcinoma, top clone frequencies appeared to decrease. Normal lung had highest clonality; later lesions appeared denser, more diverse.

For this clone: Its antigen remains unknown.

TCRdb keeps only in-frame clones here, not all; method: immunoSEQ multiplex PCR. There are 5,800 or so clones in the sample; roughly 74% occur only once, and 7.5% to 10% lies in the top ten. Sequenced sample: FFPE adjacent normal lung tissue. The source is an older donor with lung adenocarcinoma. This rearrangement joins TRBV11-3 to TRBJ2-5; no definite D call. CDR3 region: CASSLDQNAETQYF. For the CDR3, the DNA is TGTGCCAGCAGCTTAGATCAAAATGCGGAGACCCAGTACTTC.